Listed here are 28 T cell receptor beta chains from one sample, sequenced in a study of graft-versus-host responses after intestinal transplantation. The data were produced by immunoSEQ multiplex PCR, yet TCRdb's version contains in-frame clones alone and is incomplete. The sample carries fewer than 30,000 clones, 85% to 95% recorded once. Sequenced here: PBMCs, sampled 18 days after transplant. The origin of the receptors is a human patient who received an intestinal transplant, so some T cells may come from the graft donor.

This clone was seen only once. This sequence joins TRBV10-3 and TRBJ1-2; D might be TRBD1 (6 bases). The V end lost 0 bases, the J end lost 5 bases, and 10 bases lay between the germline ends. The CDR3 runs to 14 residues. Germline V lookup: CDR1 ENHRY, CDR2 SYGVKD. In nucleotides, the CDR3 is TGTGCCATCAGTGAGTCGGGGCAGGGGTATGGCTACACCTTC. As protein: CAISESGQGYGYTF.

V and J are TRBV5-4 and TRBJ2-2; D call uncertain. The CDR3 spans 12 residues. Trimming took 2 bases from V and 9 from J, leaving 8 bases between them. CDR1 and CDR2 from the germline V gene are SGHNT and YYREEE (reference sequence). The CDR3 protein is CASSLYDRELFF. The CDR3, as DNA: TGTGCCAGCAGCTTATACGACAGGGAGCTGTTTTTT.

The rearrangement links TRBV19 to TRBJ2-1; 7 bases fit TRBD2. This CDR3 contains 12 residues. V lost 5 bases and J lost 10; bases outside the gene matches: 5. Germline loops: CDR1 LNHDA, CDR2 SQIVND (reference sequence). The CDR3 protein is CASSPSGGEQFF. In DNA, the CDR3 is TGTGCCAGTAGTCCATCCGGGGGGGAGCAGTTCTTC.

The chain is built from TRBV6-5 and TRBJ1-5; D gene unclear. This CDR3 region has 15 residues. V lost 6 bases and J 2 bases, leaving 14 bases between the germline ends. Germline V gene lookup returns CDR1 MNHEY and CDR2 SVGAGI. Here the CDR3 DNA reads TGTGCCAGCAGGGCGGACTCCCGAGGCAATCAGCCCCAGCATTTT. This translates into CASRADSRGNQPQHF.

V and J are TRBV19 and TRBJ1-3; 9 nucleotides line up with TRBD1. J was trimmed by 1 base and V by 5 bases; bases with no gene match: 12. CDR3 size: 18 residues. Germline CDR1 and CDR2: LNHDA and SQIVND (reference sequence). CDR3: CASSAQAGTGSSGNTIYF. The DNA of the CDR3 is TGTGCCAGTAGTGCACAAGCCGGGACAGGGTCGTCTGGAAACACCATATATTTT.

CDR3 protein: CASGRETGGGNTGELFF. CDR3 nucleotide sequence: TGTGCCAGCGGTCGGGAGACAGGGGGCGGAAACACCGGGGAGCTGTTTTTT. The chain uses TRBV2 and TRBJ2-2, with TRBD1 matching 10 bases. V was clipped by 8 bases and J by 2 bases; unmatched bases: 11. From germline, CDR1 is SNHLY and CDR2 FYNNEI. The CDR3 is 17 amino acids.

This rearrangement joins TRBV2 to TRBJ2-1, with D perhaps TRBD1 or TRBD2 (7 bases each). This CDR3 spans 15 amino acids. The ends were cut back, 7 bases at V and 6 bases at J, with 19 bases in the middle. CDR1 and CDR2 (germline): SNHLY, FYNNEI. The CDR3 DNA sequence: TGTGCCAGCACCCGAGGGGAGGGGGCCGGCAATGAGCAGTTCTTC. It is translated as CASTRGEGAGNEQFF.

V gene TRBV9 combines with J gene TRBJ2-7; 11 nucleotides match TRBD1. The CDR3 spans 16 residues. Germline CDR1 and CDR2: SGDLS and YYNGEE. Trimming took 0 bases from V and 1 from J; bases not matched to a gene: 3. The CDR3 here is CASSVGGDRGSYEQYF. CDR3 DNA: TGTGCCAGCAGCGTAGGAGGGGACAGGGGGTCCTACGAGCAGTACTTC.

V usage is TRBV10-2 and J usage is TRBJ1-1; D gene unclear. Trimming removed 0 bases from V and 11 bases from J, with 10 bases in between. The CDR3 has 12 residues. The germline V gene has CDR1 WSHSY and CDR2 SAAADI. The CDR3 DNA follows: TGCGCCAGCAGTGAGTCGATAGGAGCGGCTTTCTTT. The encoded protein is CASSESIGAAFF.

V is TRBV7-8 and J is TRBJ2-3, with D perhaps being TRBD1 or TRBD2 (5 bases each). The CDR3 sequence is 14 residues long. Germline V gives CDR1 SGHVS, CDR2 FQNEAQ. V lost 10 bases and J 2 bases, leaving 16 bases between the germline ends. Here the CDR3 DNA reads TGTGCCACCAGGGAGTCTAGCCCCACAGATACGCAGTATTTT. This translates into CATRESSPTDTQYF.

This clone was detected only once. CDR3 sequence (DNA): TGTGCCAGCAGCCAAGACGTAGCAACTAATGAAAAACTGTTTTTT. Its protein product is CASSQDVATNEKLFF. This rearrangement joins TRBV14 to TRBJ1-4; D ambiguous. The V and J ends lost 0 bases and 0 bases respectively, with 5 bases between them. This CDR3 is 15 amino acids long. The germline V gene encodes CDR1 SGHDN and CDR2 FVKESK.

The chain is built from TRBV9 and TRBJ2-1; 7 bases align to TRBD2. Germline-derived CDR1 and CDR2 are SGDLS and YYNGEE. CDR3 length: 15 amino acids. Trimming removed 0 bases from V and 3 bases from J; junction bases left unmatched: 3. The CDR3 here is CASSVEAGDYNEQFF. The CDR3 coding sequence is TGTGCCAGCAGCGTAGAGGCGGGGGACTACAATGAGCAGTTCTTC. Full variable domain (outside the CDR3, taken from reference TRBV9 and TRBJ2-1): DSGVTQTPKHLITATGQRVTLRCSPRSGDLSVYWYQQSLDQGLQFLIQYYNGEERAKGNILERFSAQQFPDLHSELNLSSLELGDSALYFCASSVEAGDYNEQFFGPGTRLTVL.

The V call is TRBV11-2, the J call TRBJ2-1, with 8 nucleotides matching TRBD2. V shed 1 base and J 6 bases; nucleotides not matched to a gene: 2. This CDR3 comprises 14 residues. Germline CDR1 SGHAT, CDR2 FQNNGV. CDR3 sequence (DNA): TGTGCCAGCAGCTTAGGTAGCGGGGTCAATGAGCAGTTCTTC. It codes for CASSLGSGVNEQFF.

The chain's CDR3 is CASSYGRVGYYEQYF. The CDR3 DNA follows: TGTGCCAGCAGTTACGGTAGGGTAGGTTATTACGAGCAGTACTTC. The genes are TRBV6-6 and TRBJ2-7; D gene uncertain. The ends were cut back, 2 bases at V and 4 bases at J, with 15 bases in the middle. Germline CDR1 MNHNY, CDR2 SVGAGI (reference sequence). The CDR3 contains 15 residues.

V usage is TRBV5-8 and J usage is TRBJ2-5, with D perhaps given as TRBD1 or TRBD2 (6 bases each). The CDR3 is 14 amino acids. V was clipped by 7 bases and J by 5 bases, with 18 bases between them. Germline V CDR1 and CDR2: SGHTS, YDEGEE. CDR3 sequence: CASCLRGVGETQYF. DNA for the CDR3: TGTGCCAGCTGCCTGAGGGGGGTCGGTGAGACCCAGTACTTC.

The CDR3 nucleotides read TGTGCCAGCAGCTTAAGGACTGAGCAGTTCTTC. Protein product: CASSLRTEQFF. V usage is TRBV7-8 and J usage is TRBJ2-1, with D unresolved. V lost 2 bases, J lost 9 bases, and 5 bases lay in between. CDR3 length: 11 amino acids. Germline V gene data show CDR1 as SGHVS and CDR2 as FQNEAQ.

This chain connects TRBV7-9 to TRBJ1-5; no clear D. V lost 3 bases to trimming and J lost 6 bases, with 9 bases between them. The CDR3 is made up of 13 amino acids. Per germline, CDR1 SEHNR and CDR2 FQNEAQ (reference sequence). CDR3 DNA sequence: TGTGCCAGCAGCTTCGGGAGCGGTCAGCCCCAGCATTTT. Its translation is CASSFGSGQPQHF.

V gene TRBV18 combines with J gene TRBJ2-1, with D uncertain. V gave up 2 bases and J gave up 2 bases, with 13 bases separating them. Per the germline V gene, CDR1 is KGHSH and CDR2 is LQKENI. This CDR3 has 16 residues. CDR3: CASSPSPRRTYNEQFF. In DNA form, the CDR3 reads TGTGCCAGCTCACCAAGTCCTCGACGGACCTACAATGAGCAGTTCTTC.

The chain employs TRBV4-1 and TRBJ1-1; D might be TRBD1 (6 bases). The CDR3 is 15 residues long. V gave up 1 base and J gave up 6 bases, with 15 bases separating them. Germline assignment: CDR1 MGHRA and CDR2 YSYEKL. CDR3 sequence: CASSQGGQSASEAFF. The DNA of the CDR3 is TGCGCCAGCAGCCAAGGAGGACAGTCGGCGTCTGAAGCTTTCTTT.

The CDR3 here is CASSLGPRKKETQYF. The CDR3 bases are TGTGCCAGCAGCTTGGGACCCAGAAAGAAAGAGACCCAGTACTTC. The rearrangement uses TRBV11-2 and TRBJ2-5; D may correspond to TRBD1 or TRBD2 (5 bases each). The V gene lost 3 bases and the J gene lost 3 bases, with 14 bases spanning the gap. The CDR3 length is 15 residues. Germline V CDR1 and CDR2: SGHAT, FQNNGV.

DNA of the CDR3: TGCGCCAGCAGCTTGGACGGGAGTACCTCCTACGAGCAGTACTTC. Translation: CASSLDGSTSYEQYF. The rearrangement links TRBV5-1 to TRBJ2-5; D possibly corresponds to TRBD2 (6 bases). The DNA end lines up better with TRBJ2-7; the J call may be wrong. The germline gives CDR1 SGHRS, CDR2 YFSETQ. This CDR3 has 15 amino acids.

The V call is TRBV5-1, the J call TRBJ1-1; 7 bases line up with TRBD1. Germline loops: CDR1 SGHRS, CDR2 YFSETQ. The J segment lost 4 bases and the V segment lost 3 bases, leaving 3 bases of the junction unmatched. CDR3 size: 13 residues. CDR3 sequence: CASSSRGGTEAFF. DNA for the CDR3: TGCGCCAGCAGCTCCAGGGGGGGCACTGAAGCTTTCTTT. Filled out from reference TRBV5-1 and TRBJ1-1, the complete variable domain reads KAGVTQTPRYLIKTRGQQVTLSCSPISGHRSVSWYQQTPGQGLQFLFEYFSETQRNKGNFPGRFSGRQFSNSRSEMNVSTLELGDSALYLCASSSRGGTEAFFGQGTRLTVV.

The CDR3 DNA sequence: TGCGCCAGCAGCTTGGGAACTAGCTACACCGGGGAGCTGTTTTTT. Amino acid sequence: CASSLGTSYTGELFF. This chain joins TRBV5-1 and TRBJ2-2, with D possibly TRBD2 on 6 matching bases. Trimming stripped 0 bases from V and 3 bases from J, with 9 bases between. This CDR3 is built from 15 residues. The germline gives CDR1 SGHRS, CDR2 YFSETQ. The full variable domain, completed using reference TRBV5-1 and TRBJ2-2, is KAGVTQTPRYLIKTRGQQVTLSCSPISGHRSVSWYQQTPGQGLQFLFEYFSETQRNKGNFPGRFSGRQFSNSRSEMNVSTLELGDSALYLCASSLGTSYTGELFFGEGSRLTVL.

The chain recombines TRBV5-1 with TRBJ2-1; the D is unclear. CDR1 and CDR2 (germline): SGHRS, YFSETQ. CDR3 length: 16 amino acids. Trimming shortened V by 0 bases and J by 0 bases, and 10 bases separated the two germline ends. The DNA for the CDR3 is TGCGCCAGCAGCTTGGCCGAATACTTCTCCTACAATGAGCAGTTCTTC. This encodes CASSLAEYFSYNEQFF. Full variable domain (rest looked up from reference TRBV5-1 and TRBJ2-1): KAGVTQTPRYLIKTRGQQVTLSCSPISGHRSVSWYQQTPGQGLQFLFEYFSETQRNKGNFPGRFSGRQFSNSRSEMNVSTLELGDSALYLCASSLAEYFSYNEQFFGPGTRLTVL.

The chain is built from TRBV5-1 and TRBJ2-1, with TRBD2 matching 10 bases. CDR3 size: 16 residues. The germline V gene encodes CDR1 SGHRS and CDR2 YFSETQ. The ends lost 3 bases at V and 0 bases at J; junction bases unmatched: 3. The CDR3 nucleotides are TGCGCCAGCAGCTGGACTAGCGGCCCCTCCTACAATGAGCAGTTCTTC. Translation: CASSWTSGPSYNEQFF.

The table lists this clone with a count of one. The rearrangement links TRBV6-4 to TRBJ1-2; D is unresolved. V was trimmed by 3 bases and J by 8 bases, leaving 10 bases between them. The CDR3 sequence is 12 residues long. Per the germline V gene, CDR1 is MRHNA and CDR2 is SNTAGT. Written as DNA, the CDR3 is TGTGCCAGCAGTGAACCGGGATACGGCTACACCTTC. Its translation: CASSEPGYGYTF.

The gene calls are TRBV9 and TRBJ2-1; D tentatively fits TRBD1 or TRBD2 (6 bases each). In germline, CDR1 is SGDLS, CDR2 YYNGEE. The CDR3 is 12 amino acids. Between the trimmed V and J ends, which lost 3 bases and 6 bases, there was a span of 7 bases. CDR3 region: CASSGGANEQFF. DNA of the CDR3: TGTGCCAGCAGCGGGGGGGCCAATGAGCAGTTCTTC.

The rearrangement uses TRBV7-2 and TRBJ2-5; no clear D. V was trimmed by 1 base and J by 5 bases, leaving 5 bases between them. This CDR3 has 12 residues. Germline values: CDR1 SGHTA, CDR2 FQGNSA. The CDR3 protein is CASSLDGETQYF. CDR3 coding DNA: TGTGCCAGCAGCTTAGACGGGGAGACCCAGTACTTC.